These 21 T cell receptor beta chains were all obtained from the same sample, sequenced in a study of blood T cell repertoires in COVID-19. Libraries were prepared by immunoSEQ multiplex PCR; TCRdb keeps only in-frame clonotypes and omits some of them. The data contain roughly 32,000 clones, approximately 77% of them singletons. Material for sequencing was peripheral blood. Receptor source: a human donor in a cohort sampled during active COVID-19.

V and J are TRBV6-5 and TRBJ2-7; 9 nucleotides agree with TRBD1. The J segment lost 6 bases and the V segment lost 7 bases, leaving 7 bases of the junction unmatched. The CDR3 totals 13 residues. CDR1 and CDR2 (germline): MNHEY, SVGAGI. The CDR3 region is CASTRDRVGEQYF. CDR3 bases: TGTGCCAGCACAAGGGACAGGGTTGGCGAGCAGTACTTC.

This sequence joins TRBV29-1 and TRBJ2-7; 11 positions agree with TRBD1. With V trimmed by 6 bases and J by 2 bases, 6 bases remained unmatched. The CDR3 has 14 amino acids. The germline V gene encodes CDR1 SQVTM and CDR2 ANQGSEA. This CDR3 is CSVTGQGVTYEQYF. In DNA, the CDR3 is TGCAGCGTCACGGGACAGGGGGTGACCTACGAGCAGTACTTC.

The rearrangement links TRBV5-1 to TRBJ1-5; 10 bases map to TRBD1. The germline CDR1 and CDR2 sequences are SGHRS and YFSETQ. The CDR3 sequence is 15 residues long. J was trimmed by 6 bases and V by 4 bases; bases with no gene match: 7. The CDR3 here is CASSPGTGVGQPQHF. As DNA, the CDR3 is TGCGCCAGCAGCCCCGGGACAGGGGTCGGTCAGCCCCAGCATTTT.

V gene TRBV25-1 combines with J gene TRBJ2-2; no clear D. Trimming left V 9 bases short and J 7 bases short, with 9 bases between. This CDR3 is built from 11 residues. Per germline, CDR1 MGHDK and CDR2 SYGVNS. DNA for the CDR3: TGTGCCAGTCACAGCCACGGGGAGCTGTTTTTT. Its protein product is CASHSHGELFF.

In its sample, this clone was seen once. The rearrangement links TRBV5-1 to TRBJ1-2; 8 bases map to TRBD1. CDR1 is SGHRS, CDR2 YFSETQ, per germline. The trim removed 3 bases at V and 6 bases at J, leaving 1 base unmatched. CDR3 size: 12 residues. The CDR3 here is CASSSTGDGYTF. In DNA form, the CDR3 reads TGCGCCAGCAGCTCGACAGGGGATGGCTACACCTTC.

This clone was found once. CDR3: CASRTPGQDYGYTF. CDR3 nucleotide sequence: TGCGCCAGCAGGACGCCTGGACAGGACTATGGCTACACCTTC. This chain joins TRBV5-1 and TRBJ1-2, with TRBD1 matching 7 bases. After removal of 5 bases from V and 3 bases from J, the junction contained 7 bases not matched to a gene. The germline V gene has CDR1 SGHRS and CDR2 YFSETQ. The CDR3 contains 14 residues.

The chain joins TRBV4-1 to TRBJ1-2; the match to TRBD1 covers 7 bases. The trim removed 1 base at V and 9 bases at J, leaving 2 bases unmatched. Germline CDR1 reads MGHRA; CDR2 reads YSYEKL. CDR3 length: 12 amino acids. The CDR3 sequence is CASSQAQGSYTF. DNA for the CDR3: TGCGCCAGCAGCCAAGCACAGGGGAGCTACACCTTC.

The chain recombines TRBV5-6 with TRBJ1-2; 7 positions agree with TRBD1. The CDR3 is made up of 14 amino acids. Trimming at V came to 4 bases and at J to 5 bases, leaving 8 bases not matched to a gene. From germline, CDR1 is SGHDT and CDR2 YYEEEE. CDR3 coding DNA: TGTGCCAGCAGCCCGGGACAGAAGGAGTATGGCTACACCTTC. It specifies CASSPGQKEYGYTF.

The genes are TRBV23-1 and TRBJ2-7; 7 positions match TRBD1. TRBV23-1 falls under the ORF class, with uncertain function. CDR3 length equals 16 residues. The ends lost 4 bases at V and 1 base at J; junction bases unmatched: 10. The CDR3 here is CASSLCRDRLSYEQYF. CDR3 DNA: TGCGCCAGCAGTCTATGCCGGGACAGACTTTCCTACGAGCAGTACTTC.

The chain joins TRBV7-8 to TRBJ2-1; the match to TRBD2 covers 9 bases. The CDR3 consists of 20 residues. The V and J ends lost 5 bases and 1 base, in that order; junction bases with no gene match: 18. CDR1 is SGHVS, CDR2 FQNEAQ, per germline. In DNA, the CDR3 is TGTGCCAGCAGCCGAGGGGTAGCGGGAGACTCGGCGAGATCCTACAATGAGCAGTTCTTC. Translated, it gives CASSRGVAGDSARSYNEQFF.

The rearrangement uses TRBV2 and TRBJ2-7; 7 bases are shared with TRBD2. Per the germline V gene, CDR1 is SNHLY and CDR2 is FYNNEI. V shed 8 bases, J shed 4 bases, and the junction held 14 bases outside the gene matches. The CDR3 contains 15 residues. The CDR3 region has the DNA TGTGCCAGCGAATACAGCGGGACTGGATTATACGAGCAGTACTTC. Protein: CASEYSGTGLYEQYF.

The chain employs TRBV11-3 and TRBJ2-2; the D is unclear. The V and J ends lost 6 bases and 4 bases respectively, with 12 bases between them. The CDR3 is 14 amino acids. Germline V gives CDR1 SGHNT, CDR2 YENEEA. Written as DNA, the CDR3 is TGTGCCAGCAGAGAGAATTGGGCCACCGGGGAGCTGTTTTTT. Translating it yields CASRENWATGELFF.

This clone has a single count. This chain connects TRBV6-5 to TRBJ2-1, with D uncertain. Germline assignment: CDR1 MNHEY and CDR2 SVGAGI. This CDR3 has 14 residues. The V end was cut by 6 bases, the J end by 6 bases, with 15 bases between. The CDR3: CASRKPQVTNEQFF. The CDR3 DNA sequence: TGTGCCAGCAGAAAACCCCAGGTTACCAATGAGCAGTTCTTC.

This clone was seen a single time. The chain couples TRBV7-7 to TRBJ2-5, with a tentative D call TRBD2 (6 bases). Per the germline V gene, CDR1 is SSHAT and CDR2 is FNYEAQ (reference sequence). The CDR3 totals 17 residues. The V end was cut by 0 bases, the J end by 4 bases, with 18 bases between. CDR3 sequence: CASSLALVRGGGETQYF. The CDR3 region has the DNA TGTGCCAGCAGCTTAGCGCTGGTTAGGGGAGGCGGAGAGACCCAGTACTTC.

The chain is built from TRBV6-1 and TRBJ2-1, with TRBD1 identical over 8 bases. V gave up 1 base and J gave up 7 bases; unmatched junction bases: 12. This CDR3 is 17 amino acids long. Looked up from germline, CDR1 is MNHNS and CDR2 is SASEGT. The CDR3, as DNA: TGTGCCAGCAGTGAAGGGGTAGGACAGGGATTGGGGAATGAGCAGTTCTTC. It yields the protein CASSEGVGQGLGNEQFF.

This chain uses TRBV5-1 with TRBJ2-5, with D hard to call. Trimming shortened V by 4 bases and J by 3 bases, and 4 bases separated the two germline ends. Germline V gene sequence: CDR1 SGHRS, CDR2 YFSETQ. The CDR3 runs to 11 residues. The chain's CDR3 is CASSNKETQYF. The CDR3 region has the DNA TGCGCCAGCAGCAACAAAGAGACCCAGTACTTC.

The chain is built from TRBV4-2 and TRBJ2-5; 7 nucleotides line up with TRBD1. Germline V gives CDR1 LGHNA, CDR2 YNFKEQ. This CDR3 spans 15 amino acids. J was trimmed by 1 base and V by 0 bases; bases with no gene match: 2. The CDR3 protein is CASSQDRGSQETQYF. In DNA form, the CDR3 reads TGTGCCAGCAGCCAAGACAGGGGGAGCCAAGAGACCCAGTACTTC.

This clone occurred a few times. The chain links TRBV10-3 to TRBJ1-4; possible D gene TRBD1, 5 bases. Per the germline V gene, CDR1 is ENHRY and CDR2 is SYGVKD. Trimming took 6 bases from V and 5 from J, leaving 13 bases between them. The CDR3 spans 14 residues. The CDR3, as DNA: TGTGCCATCAGAGGCGACAGTTCGAATGAAAAACTGTTTTTT. This sequence encodes CAIRGDSSNEKLFF.

The chain joins TRBV4-3 to TRBJ2-3; 7 positions agree with TRBD1. V lost 0 bases, J lost 5 bases, and 8 bases stayed unmatched. CDR3 length: 16 residues. Germline V CDR1 and CDR2: LGHNA, YSLEER. Here the CDR3 DNA reads TGCGCCAGCAGCCAAGACGGGGCAGGGGGTAGAGATACGCAGTATTTT. It encodes CASSQDGAGGRDTQYF.

V and J are TRBV29-1 and TRBJ2-7; TRBD1 matches 7 bases. The CDR3 length is 13 residues. Per germline, CDR1 SQVTM and CDR2 ANQGSEA. V lost 2 bases and J lost 2; bases outside the gene matches: 3. Here the CDR3 reads CSVELQGPYEQYF. CDR3 DNA: TGCAGCGTTGAATTACAGGGGCCCTACGAGCAGTACTTC.

CDR3 amino acids: CASRTEGRGYTF. CDR3 nucleotides: TGTGCCAGCCGTACGGAGGGGCGTGGCTACACCTTC. V is TRBV6-5 and J is TRBJ1-2, with D possibly TRBD1 on 5 matching bases. The CDR3 spans 12 residues. Germline V gene sequence: CDR1 MNHEY, CDR2 SVGAGI. V was cut by 8 bases and J by 7 bases, with 14 bases left in between.